This T cell receptor beta chain was captured by sequencing in a study of shared clonotypes between healthy human individuals. The V gene's germline CDR1 is SGDLS and CDR2 YYNGEE. CDR3 length: 15 amino acids. Germline trimming cut 2 bases from V and 3 bases from J; bases unmatched to any gene: 4. Libraries were prepared by immunoSEQ multiplex PCR; TCRdb keeps only in-frame clonotypes and omits some of them. The sample records around 2.5 million clones, 80% to 95% being singletons. Sequenced: naive CD4+ T cells from PBMCs. Subset defined: CD45RA+ positively selected. This sequence joins TRBV9 and TRBJ2-1, with 8 bases aligning to TRBD1. The TCR sequence derives from a man between 18 and 35 years old in good health. Some clones in this sample may be carry-over from other donors' samples. In nucleotides, the CDR3 is TGTGCCAGCAGCGTCGACAGGGGAAACTACAATGAGCAGTTCTTC. It translates to CASSVDRGNYNEQFF.